The entry below gives a single T cell receptor (beta chain) sequence along with its context. Its antigen remains undetermined. Within one base of it there is no much larger clone, and no base qualities were kept. This sample is drawn from a study of CD4 T cells in relation to SARS-CoV-2 and coronaviruses (dated by TCRdb to about 2021). For context, the study as a whole: In the ViraFEST assay, PBMCs were grown with antigen for about eleven days, and TCR beta CDR3s were then sequenced to identify antigen-specific clonal expansions. A median age of around 37 years, with a range of about 21 to 80 years, was recorded for the full convalescent cohort of 12 patients. HLA restriction was mapped for shared crossreactive spike epitopes using patient-derived lymphoblastoid cell lines. The approximately twelve convalescent patients included 8 males and 4 females; two subjects were Hispanic. A different TCR-beta assay, based on Illumina, was used to sequence expansion assays from other donors in the study. The Adaptive Biotechnologies TCR-sequencing kit was used for samples from three pre-COVID donors and for the naive versus memory experiments, whereas the other data were Illumina-based. The study assessed, at the TCR clonotype level, memory CD4+ T cell crossreactivity between SARS-CoV-2 and common cold coronavirus spike proteins. Broader findings and caveats from the paper: Memory CD4+ clonotypes crossrecognizing SARS-CoV-2 and at least one common cold coronavirus spike were found in 55% to 70% of donors. Since the crossreactivity analysis centred on spike protein, crossreactivity against other viral proteins was not assessed. Pre-pandemic and post-infection samples were not both contributed by any donor, so tracing of the source of pre-existing responses was limited. Crossreactive clones showed significantly weaker SARS-CoV-2-driven expansion than monoreactive clones, consistent with antigenic imprinting. Small numbers of patients and of tested TCRs were a limitation of the study. Sequencing of naive versus memory cells indicated that the assay detects memory recall responses, not primary responses primed during culture.

Naive and memory CD4+ T cells were separated from cryopreserved PBMCs through CD4 enrichment, which was followed by EasySep naive CD4+ T cell enrichment. For 9 to 10 days, roughly 100,000 sorted naive or memory CD4+ T cells were cultured together with CEF peptides and T cell-depleted PBMCs at a 1:1 ratio. In general, triplicate replicate wells were used for every peptide culture condition. Ficoll-Paque PLUS gradient centrifugation was used to isolate PBMCs from either whole blood or leukapheresis product. PBMCs were either cryopreserved at -140 degrees C or used fresh in the expansion assay. The QIAamp Micro DNA Kit was used to extract genomic DNA from the CD4+ T cells. DNA from CEF-cultured naive and memory CD4+ T cells underwent immunoSEQ TCR-beta sequencing at survey level. In the paper's pipeline: During preprocessing, nonproductive sequences were removed, as were CDR3s that did not start with C, did not end with F or W, or were shorter than 7 amino acids. Antigen-specific clonotypes were called with the MANAFEST web app on the basis of expansion relative to the reference and to other culture wells. A clone counted as positive if significantly expanded in 2 of 3 replicate wells versus the reference culture at FDR below 0.05. A further requirement for positive clones was significant expansion compared with all other tandem wells, along with an odds ratio above 5. Cultured and uncultured naive and memory CD4+ repertoires were searched for CDR3s previously identified as spike- and CEF-reactive. Pairwise Levenshtein distance, computed with the stringdist R package after three terminal residues were trimmed from each end, was used as the measure of CDR3 homology. The immuneACCESS repertoire file appears here via TCRdb, limited to in-frame rearrangements. These files lack a portion of the clones; in checked studies, under half of the deficit traces to unresolved V genes, and the cause of the others is not known. That table supplies the V and J calls and clone size; D and trimming were determined from the DNA. The sample table holds 35,000 to 45,000 clones, of which 77% were seen once. The top ten constitute roughly 21% of the sample.

Trimming at the junction amounts to 7 bases on V and 8 bases on J, and the germline ends lie 12 bases apart. Reading from cysteine to phenylalanine, the CDR3 counts 12 amino acids. Only CDR3 DNA remains: 36 bases, in frame from the first base. This TCR derives from an adult with COVID-19. Sequenced material: memory CD4+ T cells from PBMCs, cultured in vitro. The cell subset or site label of this sample denotes: memory (non-naive) CD4+ T cells. Rearrangement joined TRBV12-3 or TRBV12-4 to TRBJ1-5, with no confident D gene call. The CDR3 protein sequence reads: CASTHLLEPQHF. The sequenced DNA: TGTGCCAGCACCCACCTTCTAGAGCCCCAGCATTTT.